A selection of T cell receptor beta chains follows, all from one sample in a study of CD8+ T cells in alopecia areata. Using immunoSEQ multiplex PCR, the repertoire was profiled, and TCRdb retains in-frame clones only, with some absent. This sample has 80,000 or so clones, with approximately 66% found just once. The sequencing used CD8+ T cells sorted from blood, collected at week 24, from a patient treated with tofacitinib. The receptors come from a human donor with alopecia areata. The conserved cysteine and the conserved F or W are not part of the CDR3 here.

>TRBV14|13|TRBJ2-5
ASSQRSGVSETQY
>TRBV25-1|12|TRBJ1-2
ASSPGQGVYGYT
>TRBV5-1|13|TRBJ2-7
ASSSTGISYEEQY
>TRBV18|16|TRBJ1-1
ASSDKTGLFRGYTEAF
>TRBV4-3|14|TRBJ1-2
ASSHRTEEGYYGYT
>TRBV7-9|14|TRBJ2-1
ASSSSGGWSYNEQF
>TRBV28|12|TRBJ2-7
ASSLLPPGCEQY
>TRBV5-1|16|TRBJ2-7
ASSFEGTSGGSSYEQY
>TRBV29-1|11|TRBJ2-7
SGTGGGREEQY
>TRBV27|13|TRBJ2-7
ASSLSGQGSYEQY
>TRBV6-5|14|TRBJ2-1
ASSYSQNRPYNEQF
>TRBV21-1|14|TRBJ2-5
ASSKYSGTVQETQY
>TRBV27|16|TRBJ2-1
ASSPSPLPGNTRNEQF
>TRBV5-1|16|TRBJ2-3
ASSFHPLTSGVSDTQY
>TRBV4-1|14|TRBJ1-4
ASSQEGQGSYEKLF
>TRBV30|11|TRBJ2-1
ASKGLGHLEQF
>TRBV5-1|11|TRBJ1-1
ASSLAEGTEAF
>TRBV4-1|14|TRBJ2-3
ASSRETGGGTDTQY
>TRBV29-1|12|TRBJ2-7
SVEETGQNYEQY
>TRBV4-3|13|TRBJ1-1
ASSQDQRGPTEAF
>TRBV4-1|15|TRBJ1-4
ASSQSGTGAASEKLF
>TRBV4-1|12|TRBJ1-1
ASSQGARHTEAF
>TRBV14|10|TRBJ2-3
ASSQAGSAQY
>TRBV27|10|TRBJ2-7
ASSPLAGQQY
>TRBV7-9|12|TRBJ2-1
ASSFFRTYNEQF
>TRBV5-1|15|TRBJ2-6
ASSPGQGLSGANVLT
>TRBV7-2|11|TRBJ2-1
ASRDSNDNEQF
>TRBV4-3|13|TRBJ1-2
ASSQEARQNYGYT
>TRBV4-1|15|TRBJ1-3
ASSQERQATSGNTIY
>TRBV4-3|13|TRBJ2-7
ASSQDPIDYYEQY
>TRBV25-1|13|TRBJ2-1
ASSPGTGAHNEQF
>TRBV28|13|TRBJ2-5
ASIAGTEYQETQY
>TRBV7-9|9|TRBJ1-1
ASSQNTEAF